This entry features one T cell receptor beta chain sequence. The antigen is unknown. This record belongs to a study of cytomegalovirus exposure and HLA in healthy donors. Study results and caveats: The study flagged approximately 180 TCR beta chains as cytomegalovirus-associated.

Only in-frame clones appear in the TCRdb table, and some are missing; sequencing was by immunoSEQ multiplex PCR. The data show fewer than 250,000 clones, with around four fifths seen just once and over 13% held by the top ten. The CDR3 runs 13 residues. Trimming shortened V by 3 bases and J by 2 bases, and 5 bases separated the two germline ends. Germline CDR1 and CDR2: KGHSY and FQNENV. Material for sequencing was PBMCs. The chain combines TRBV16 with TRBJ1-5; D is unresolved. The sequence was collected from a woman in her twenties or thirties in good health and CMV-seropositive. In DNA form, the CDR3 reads TGTGCCAGCAGCCAGTTCCGCAATCAGCCCCAGCATTTT. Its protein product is CASSQFRNQPQHF.